This passage covers 29 T cell receptor beta chains from one sample sequenced in a study of response to subunit inactivated influenza vaccine (dated by TCRdb to about 2018). Libraries came from RT-PCR. Sequencing was performed on an Illumina HiSeq 2500. Using fastp at Q25 and MiXCR, TCRdb reprocessed the public reads and kept productive beta chains. All rows with the same CDR3 protein become a single entry with the most common DNA and genes. This sample holds over 750,000 distinct CDR3 sequences; around 21% were observed only once. About a tenth of the sample belongs to the ten largest clones. The specimen comprised PBMCs from blood, sampled 5 days after vaccination. The receptors were gathered from a man aged 50-59 years who received an inactivated influenza vaccine. Donor details come from another sample of the same person, matched by shared clones.

The rearrangement joins TRBV7-9 to TRBJ2-1; D is uncertain. Germline-derived CDR1 and CDR2 are SEHNR and FQNEAQ (reference sequence). The CDR3 extends over 12 amino acids. V was pared by 1 base and J by 13 bases, with 11 bases between. Here the CDR3 reads CASSLDSPEQFF. The CDR3 DNA is TGTGCCAGCAGCTTAGACTCGCCGGAACAGTTCTTC.

The table lists this clonotype with many counts. V gene TRBV10-3 combines with J gene TRBJ2-3, with 7 bases matching TRBD2. This CDR3 is built from 19 residues. With 0 bases clipped from V and 2 bases from J, the junction kept 14 bases outside the gene matches. CDR1 and CDR2 from the germline V gene are ENHRY and SYGVKD. CDR3 residues: CAISESTWASGVSTDTQYF. The CDR3 region has the DNA TGTGCCATCAGTGAGTCCACCTGGGCGAGCGGGGTTTCCACAGATACGCAGTATTTT.

This clonotype was detected only a few times. V gene TRBV6-5 combines with J gene TRBJ2-5, with D perhaps matching TRBD2 (6 bases). Between the trimmed V and J ends, which lost 4 bases and 5 bases, there was a span of 11 bases. The CDR3 is 13 amino acids. Germline CDR1 and CDR2: MNHEY and SVGAGI. The CDR3 region is CASSWASVETQYF. DNA for the CDR3: TGTGCCAGCAGTTGGGCTAGCGTGGAGACCCAGTACTTC.

This clonotype was picked up many times. This chain joins TRBV10-3 and TRBJ1-2, with TRBD1 identical over 7 bases. CDR1 ENHRY and CDR2 SYGVKD come from the germline V gene. The V gene end was trimmed by 7 bases and the J gene end by 5 bases; junction bases not matched to a gene: 10. CDR3 length: 14 amino acids. In DNA, the CDR3 is TGTGCCATCAAACAGGGGCCCCCTTTGTATGGCTACACCTTC. Translation: CAIKQGPPLYGYTF.

The chain links TRBV25-1 to TRBJ2-7; TRBD2 aligns across 7 bases. The germline V gene encodes CDR1 MGHDK and CDR2 SYGVNS. The CDR3 is 14 residues long. Germline trimming cut 6 bases from V and 6 bases from J; bases unmatched to any gene: 11. CDR3 region: CASRPNGGSAEQYF. CDR3 nucleotides: TGTGCCAGCAGACCGAACGGGGGGTCAGCCGAGCAGTACTTC.

This clonotype was recorded a few times. The chain links TRBV7-8 to TRBJ2-1, with D perhaps TRBD1 (5 bases). Trimming left V 1 base short and J 1 base short, with 11 bases between. The CDR3 is 16 residues long. Germline CDR1 and CDR2: SGHVS and FQNEAQ. DNA of the CDR3: TGTGCCAGCAGCTTAGTAGGGGCCGGTTCCTACAATGAGCAGTTCTTC. Its translation: CASSLVGAGSYNEQFF.

As DNA, the CDR3 is TGTGCCAGCGGACGGGAGCTCTACGAGCAGTACTTC. Translated: CASGRELYEQYF. The chain joins TRBV12-3 or TRBV12-4 to TRBJ2-7, with D possibly matching TRBD2 (6 bases). V was trimmed by 8 bases and J by 3 bases, leaving 11 bases between them. This CDR3 contains 12 residues.

This sequence joins TRBV20-1 and TRBJ2-7; 8 bases line up with TRBD2. The V and J ends lost 4 bases and 3 bases, in that order; junction bases with no gene match: 2. This CDR3 is built from 12 residues. Germline lookup yields CDR1 DFQATT and CDR2 SNEGSKA (reference sequence). DNA of the CDR3: TGCAGTGCTACCGGGACTAGCTACGAGCAGTACTTC. It specifies CSATGTSYEQYF.

In nucleotides, the CDR3 is TGTGCCACCAGTGATTTCCGAGCGGGGGGGCTAGTAGATACGCAGTATTTT. Translating gives CATSDFRAGGLVDTQYF. The J gene is TRBJ2-3, the V gene TRBV24-1, with 10 bases matching TRBD2. The CDR3 sequence is 17 residues long. Germline CDR1 and CDR2: KGHDR and SFDVKD. Losses at the gene ends were 1 base for V and 5 bases for J; bases not matched to a gene: 8.

CDR3 sequence reads: CASSTGTSGGLDTQYF. The CDR3 nucleotides are TGTGCCAGCAGCACTGGGACTAGCGGGGGGTTGGATACGCAGTATTTT. The V and J genes are TRBV11-2 and TRBJ2-3; 15 bases are shared with TRBD2. The V segment lost 5 bases and the J segment 6 bases; nucleotides outside the gene matches: 6. Germline V CDR1 and CDR2: SGHAT, FQNNGV. CDR3 size: 16 residues.

The chain couples TRBV5-1 to TRBJ2-1; D uncertain. CDR3 length: 16 residues. Trimming took 0 bases from V and 0 from J, leaving 10 bases between them. Germline loops: CDR1 SGHRS, CDR2 YFSETQ. The CDR3 loop reads CASSLVSAASYNEQFF. The CDR3 DNA follows: TGCGCCAGCAGCTTGGTTTCTGCGGCCTCCTACAATGAGCAGTTCTTC.

The sample holds a few counts of this clonotype. The V gene is TRBV5-5, the J gene TRBJ2-7; D might be TRBD2 (5 bases). From germline, CDR1 is SGHKS and CDR2 YYEKEE (reference sequence). V was trimmed by 1 base and J by 0 bases, leaving 11 bases between them. The CDR3 length is 15 residues. CDR3: CASSLSVASSYEQYF. As DNA, the CDR3 is TGTGCCAGCAGCTTGTCCGTAGCGAGCTCCTACGAGCAGTACTTC.

V is TRBV20-1 and J is TRBJ2-5; D call uncertain. V lost 0 bases to trimming and J lost 1 base, with 12 bases between them. Germline V gives CDR1 DFQATT, CDR2 SNEGSKA (reference sequence). The CDR3 is 15 residues long. The CDR3 DNA reads as TGCAGTGCTAGAGACTTAAGGGCCGGCCAAGAGACCCAGTACTTC. Its translation: CSARDLRAGQETQYF.

The chain joins TRBV2 to TRBJ2-5, with 7 bases that match TRBD2. The germline V gene has CDR1 SNHLY and CDR2 FYNNEI. Unmatched junction bases numbered 14, after V lost 8 bases and J lost 5 bases. The CDR3 spans 15 residues. This CDR3 reads CASERAGKPEETQYF. CDR3 coding DNA: TGTGCCAGCGAACGAGCGGGGAAGCCGGAGGAGACCCAGTACTTC.

V is TRBV4-2 and J is TRBJ2-3, with 10 positions matching TRBD2. The V gene end was trimmed by 1 base and the J gene end by 1 base; junction bases not matched to a gene: 8. Germline values: CDR1 LGHNA, CDR2 YNFKEQ. The CDR3 runs 18 residues. This CDR3 is CASSQGTSGVTGTDTQYF. The CDR3 DNA is TGTGCCAGCAGCCAAGGCACTAGCGGGGTCACCGGCACAGATACGCAGTATTTT.

This chain's CDR3 is CASSLGQLTGELFF. The DNA of the CDR3 is TGTGCCAGCAGTTTGGGACAGCTCACCGGGGAGCTGTTTTTT. The chain has TRBV6-5 and TRBJ2-2, with TRBD1 matching over 7 bases. Germline values: CDR1 MNHEY, CDR2 SVGAGI. The V and J ends lost 4 bases and 4 bases, in that order; junction bases with no gene match: 3. The CDR3 is made up of 14 amino acids.

The chain carries TRBV12-1 and TRBJ2-1; the table's D call, TRBD2, has no DNA check behind it. TRBV12-1 is described as a pseudogene. This CDR3 has 12 amino acids. CDR3 in amino acids: CASSPASGRPFF. CDR3 coding DNA: TGTGCCAGCAGCCCGGCTAGCGGGAGGCCGTTCTTC.

In its sample, this clonotype was seen a few times. The CDR3 DNA sequence: TGTGCCAGCAGCGGACAGTTGAACTATGGCTACACCTTC. Protein: CASSGQLNYGYTF. The gene calls are TRBV27 and TRBJ1-2; D may be TRBD1 (6 bases). The CDR3 runs 13 residues. The V end was cut by 6 bases, the J end by 2 bases, with 10 bases between. Germline lookup yields CDR1 MNHEY and CDR2 SMNVEV (reference sequence).

This clonotype showed up just a few times. The rearrangement links TRBV6-2 or TRBV6-3 to TRBJ1-1; D uncertain. CDR1 MNHEY and CDR2 SVGEGT come from the germline V gene. The CDR3 consists of 11 residues. V lost 6 bases to trimming and J lost 7 bases, with 9 bases between them. CDR3 nucleotide sequence: TGTGCCAGCAGCCACCAGCATGAAGCTTTCTTT. This sequence encodes CASSHQHEAFF.

In this sample, this clonotype turned up a few times. This sequence joins TRBV7-9 and TRBJ2-1, with TRBD2 matching over 9 bases. The CDR3 length is 14 residues. The V gene end was trimmed by 5 bases and the J gene end by 8 bases; junction bases not matched to a gene: 7. Germline CDR1 SEHNR, CDR2 FQNEAQ (reference sequence). The CDR3: CASSQAGGNDEQFF. Written as DNA, the CDR3 is TGTGCCAGCAGCCAAGCGGGAGGAAACGATGAGCAGTTCTTC.

This clonotype was counted a few times. DNA for the CDR3: TGTGCCAGCAGAGACAGCTTTGGCACAGATACGCAGTATTTT. Its protein product is CASRDSFGTDTQYF. The chain links TRBV12-3 or TRBV12-4 to TRBJ2-3; D may be TRBD1 (5 bases). Trimming shortened V by 6 bases and J by 1 base, and 11 bases separated the two germline ends. This CDR3 has 14 residues.

The J gene is TRBJ2-7, the V gene TRBV28; D is unresolved. The CDR3 extends over 13 amino acids. The germline CDR1 and CDR2 sequences are MDHEN and SYDVKM. The V end was cut by 2 bases, the J end by 5 bases, with 10 bases between. The CDR3 bases are TGTGCCAGCAGTTTAGGCAGAATCGACGAGCAGTACTTC. Translating gives CASSLGRIDEQYF.

The rearrangement joins TRBV7-2 to TRBJ1-5; 9 bases match TRBD1. The CDR3 consists of 16 residues. From germline, CDR1 is SGHTA and CDR2 FQGNSA. With V trimmed by 5 bases and J by 6 bases, 11 bases remained unmatched. The CDR3 is CASSPLGTGTGQPQHF. CDR3 DNA sequence: TGTGCCAGCAGCCCTCTAGGGACAGGGACGGGTCAGCCCCAGCATTTT.

Remarks on this clonotype: A read error may produce the germline difference seen at one junction end. This rearrangement joins TRBV11-2 to TRBJ2-3; a possible D gene is TRBD2 (8 bases). The CDR3 covers 16 residues. Germline V gene sequence: CDR1 SGHAT, CDR2 FQNNGV. The CDR3 coding sequence is TGTGCCAGCAGGCTAGACCCGGGAGGGGGCACACATACGCAGTATTTT. Protein: CASRLDPGGGTHTQYF.

J is TRBJ2-7 and V is TRBV28; D is possibly TRBD2 (6 bases). CDR3 length: 15 amino acids. Trimming cost V 2 bases and J 6 bases, with 17 bases left between them. The germline gives CDR1 MDHEN, CDR2 SYDVKM. The DNA of the CDR3 is TGTGCCAGCAGTTTAGGCGGAGCGCGGGGTCGCGAGCAGTACTTC. Encoded protein: CASSLGGARGREQYF.

The J gene is TRBJ2-7, the V gene TRBV20-1, with 9 bases lining up with TRBD1. Germline loops: CDR1 DFQATT, CDR2 SNEGSKA (reference sequence). Trimming took 8 bases from V and 9 from J; bases not matched to a gene: 20. This CDR3 spans 15 amino acids. This CDR3 is CSTIGTGLSSGAQYF. CDR3 nucleotides: TGCAGTACCATCGGGACAGGGCTTTCCTCTGGGGCGCAGTACTTC.

The chain has TRBV29-1 and TRBJ2-5; perhaps TRBD1 as D (5 bases). Trimming left V 3 bases short and J 4 bases short, with 12 bases between. The germline V gene encodes CDR1 SQVTM and CDR2 ANQGSEA. The CDR3 is 13 amino acids. This chain's CDR3 is CSVDLTVGETQYF. The DNA for the CDR3 is TGCAGCGTTGACTTGACAGTGGGAGAGACCCAGTACTTC.

This clonotype came up a few times. The chain has TRBV5-1 and TRBJ1-6; 10 bases are shared with TRBD1. The trim removed 3 bases at V and 0 bases at J, leaving 6 bases unmatched. This CDR3 region has 18 residues. Germline CDR1 is SGHRS and CDR2 is YFSETQ. In DNA, the CDR3 is TGCGCCAGCAGCTCGGGACAGGGGTACATCTCCTATAATTCACCCCTCCACTTT. Its protein product is CASSSGQGYISYNSPLHF.

This clonotype was counted a few times. The chain uses TRBV12-3 or TRBV12-4 and TRBJ2-3; possible D gene TRBD2, 6 bases. This CDR3 comprises 16 residues. Trimming stripped 3 bases from V and 3 bases from J, with 16 bases between. CDR3: CASSFFSGGETDTQYF. The CDR3 nucleotides read TGTGCCAGCAGTTTTTTCTCCGGCGGGGAGACAGATACGCAGTATTTT.